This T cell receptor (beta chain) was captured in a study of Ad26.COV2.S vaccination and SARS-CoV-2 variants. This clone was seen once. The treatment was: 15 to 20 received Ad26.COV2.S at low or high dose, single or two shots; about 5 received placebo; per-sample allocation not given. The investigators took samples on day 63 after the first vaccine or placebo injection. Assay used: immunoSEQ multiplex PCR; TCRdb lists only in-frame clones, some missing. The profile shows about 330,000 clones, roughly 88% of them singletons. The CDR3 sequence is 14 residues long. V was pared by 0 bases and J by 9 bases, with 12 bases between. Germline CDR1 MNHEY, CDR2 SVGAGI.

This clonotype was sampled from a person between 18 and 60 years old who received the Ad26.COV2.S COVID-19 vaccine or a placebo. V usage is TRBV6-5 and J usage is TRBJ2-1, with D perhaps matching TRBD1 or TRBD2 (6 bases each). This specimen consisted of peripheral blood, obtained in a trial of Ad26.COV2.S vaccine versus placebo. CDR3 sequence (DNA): TGTGCCAGCAGTTACTCGACGGGGGCGGGTGAGCAGTTCTTC. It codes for CASSYSTGAGEQFF.